These 5 T cell receptor beta chains originate from one sample sequenced in a study of blood T cell repertoires in COVID-19 (dated by TCRdb to 2020 to 2022). The library was produced with the immunoSEQ multiplex PCR assay. TCRdb limited this immuneACCESS table to in-frame rearrangements with V and J called. A share of clones is missing; checked studies link under half to unresolved V genes, and the rest is unexplained. In this sample the table shows 360,000 or so clones, roughly 87% of which occur a single time. The ten top clones hold approximately 3% of the sample. Sequencing was carried out using PBMCs or T cells enriched from blood (not recorded which). The receptors come from a woman aged 25 to 39 who had recovered from COVID-19.

This clone has a single count. The rearrangement uses TRBV9 and TRBJ2-4, with D possibly TRBD2 on 6 matching bases. Germline V gene sequence: CDR1 SGDLS, CDR2 YYNGEE. V was pared by 4 bases and J by 0 bases, with 14 bases between. The CDR3 spans 16 residues. This chain's CDR3 is CASSSSWGLAKNIQYF. The CDR3 DNA is TGTGCCAGCAGCTCATCCTGGGGACTAGCCAAAAACATTCAGTACTTC. The variable domain in full, with the rest retrieved from reference TRBV9 and TRBJ2-4, is DSGVTQTPKHLITATGQRVTLRCSPRSGDLSVYWYQQSLDQGLQFLIQYYNGEERAKGNILERFSAQQFPDLHSELNLSSLELGDSALYFCASSSSWGLAKNIQYFGAGTRLSVL.

This clone was seen more than once but under ten times. The rearrangement joins TRBV5-1 to TRBJ1-2, with 7 bases fitting TRBD1. The length of the CDR3 is 16 residues. Germline V lookup: CDR1 SGHRS, CDR2 YFSETQ. The V and J ends lost 4 bases and 0 bases, in that order; junction bases with no gene match: 9. The CDR3 is CASSLGGQSANYGYTF. The CDR3 DNA sequence: TGCGCCAGCAGCCTGGGGGGACAGTCAGCTAACTATGGCTACACCTTC.

This clone was detected only a few times. The chain links TRBV7-2 to TRBJ2-7; D perhaps matches TRBD2 (7 bases). The CDR3 has 16 amino acids. V lost 0 bases to trimming and J lost 2 bases, with 14 bases between them. CDR1 SGHTA and CDR2 FQGNSA come from the germline V gene. CDR3: CASSLAGGGLAYEQYF. CDR3 in DNA: TGTGCCAGCAGCTTAGCGGGAGGGGGGCTAGCCTACGAGCAGTACTTC.

The chain links TRBV23-1 to TRBJ1-6; TRBD1 might be the D (5 bases). TRBV23-1 is recorded as an ORF, its role being uncertain. The V end lost 6 bases, the J end lost 7 bases, and 16 bases lay between the germline ends. The CDR3 totals 15 residues. CDR3 in amino acids: CASSPVGGVNSPLHF. The CDR3 DNA is TGCGCCAGCAGCCCCGTTGGAGGGGTCAATTCACCCCTCCACTTT.

The chain links TRBV10-3 to TRBJ1-2, with no clear D. This CDR3 comprises 15 residues. V was pared by 2 bases and J by 0 bases, with 10 bases between. Germline loops: CDR1 ENHRY, CDR2 SYGVKD. CDR3 sequence reads: CAISEVGISNYGYTF. In DNA form, the CDR3 reads TGTGCCATCAGTGAGGTCGGGATATCTAACTATGGCTACACCTTC.